This passage covers 4 T cell receptor beta chains from one sample sequenced in a study of regulatory T cells in long-lasting Graves disease. According to the study, TCR beta libraries were built with iRepertoire HTBI primers and CDR3-region Arm-PCR. TCRdb passed the multiplex PCR reads through MiXCR, listing each CDR3 protein once. The sample lists approximately 470,000 distinct CDR3 sequences, about a fifth occurring once. Time point specified: persistent/refractory GD, antithyroid drugs over 5 years with positive TRAb. After RNA was extracted from PBMCs, the TCR library was made from it. Sequenced material: peripheral blood mononuclear cells (PBMCs), taken when the disease was refractory, from a patient treated with antithyroid drugs. The receptors come from a female donor with Graves disease.

The gene calls are TRBV7-2 and TRBJ2-2, with 7 bases that match TRBD2. The CDR3 totals 20 residues. V trimming: 2 bases; J trimming: 1 base; junction bases outside the gene matches: 16. Germline V gene data show CDR1 as SGHTA and CDR2 as FQGNSA. CDR3 nucleotide sequence: TGTGCCAGCAGCTTAAAAATCCCAGCGGGATCCAACTTGAACACCGGGGAGCTGTTTTTT. This codes for CASSLKIPAGSNLNTGELFF.

CDR3 sequence (DNA): TGTGCCAGCAGTTTAACTAGCTCCAATGAGCAGTTCTTC. Translation gives CASSLTSSNEQFF. This sequence joins TRBV12-3 or TRBV12-4 and TRBJ2-1; tentative D call: TRBD2 (6 bases). This CDR3 is 13 amino acids long. The V end was cut by 2 bases, the J end by 6 bases, with 8 bases between.

This clonotype was seen repeatedly, ten times or more. One end of the junction does not line up with germline, which may come from a read error. The V and J genes are TRBV5-1 and TRBJ2-7; no clear D. From germline, CDR1 is SGHRS and CDR2 YFSETQ. The CDR3 covers 14 residues. CDR3 residues: CASSLVGSSYEQYF. For the CDR3, the DNA is TGTGCCAGCAGCTTAGTTGGCAGCTCCTACGAGCAGTACTTC.

This clonotype has a count of ten or more. The gene calls are TRBV2 and TRBJ2-7; 8 bases line up with TRBD1. Germline trimming cut 2 bases from V and 4 bases from J; bases unmatched to any gene: 1. Germline V gene data show CDR1 as SNHLY and CDR2 as FYNNEI. The CDR3 sequence is 13 residues long. DNA for the CDR3: TGTGCCAGCAGTGAAAGGACAGGGTACGAGCAGTACTTC. This gives the protein CASSERTGYEQYF. The variable domain in full, with the rest retrieved from reference TRBV2 and TRBJ2-7, is EPEVTQTPSHQVTQMGQEVILRCVPISNHLYFYWYRQILGQKVEFLVSFYNNEISEKSEIFDDQFSVERPDGSNFTLKIRSTKLEDSAMYFCASSERTGYEQYFGPGTRLTVT.